This T cell receptor beta chain was recovered during a study of T-cell memory formation after mild COVID-19. Study information: The TCR clusters were mostly specific to one donor.

TCRdb recomputed calls from the 5' RACE reads with MiXCR, one row per CDR3 protein. The sample carries 120,000 to 150,000 distinct CDR3 sequences, 19% recorded once. CDR1 is SGHNT, CDR2 YENEEA, per germline. This CDR3 spans 15 amino acids. The V and J ends lost 3 bases and 6 bases respectively, with 15 bases between them. Sequencing was done on a sample of PBMCs or a T cell subset sorted from them (not recorded which). This receptor was obtained from an adult woman who had mild COVID-19 (a few samples of this study predate the infection). Cell type and time point are not known. The J gene is TRBJ2-1, the V gene TRBV11-3; no clear D gene. CDR3 nucleotide sequence: TGTGCCAGCAGCTTCACACCTTTAAGAGTCAATGAGCAGTTCTTC. Amino acids: CASSFTPLRVNEQFF.